This TCR beta chain is drawn from a study of T-cell memory formation after mild COVID-19. From the 5' RACE reads, TCRdb called clonotypes with MiXCR, one entry per CDR3 protein. The profile shows 550,000 to 650,000 distinct CDR3 sequences, 15% to 20% of them singletons. This clonotype was detected only a few times. The target antigen is unknown. Broader study findings: Specificity for SARS-CoV-2 was not confirmed among the second-wave clones peaking on day 37.

CDR1 and CDR2 (germline): SGHTA, FQGNSA. Trimming took off 5 bases at V and 7 bases at J, with 17 bases between the two ends. This CDR3 region has 14 residues. The sequenced material came from PBMCs or a T cell subset sorted from them (not recorded which). The rearrangement links TRBV7-2 to TRBJ2-5, with D maybe TRBD2 (6 bases). The TCR was taken from an adult woman who had mild COVID-19 (a few samples of this study predate the infection). Cell type and time point are not known. In DNA, the CDR3 is TGTGCCAGCAGCCTCGGGCCGGGGGAAGGGACCCAGTACTTC. Its protein product is CASSLGPGEGTQYF.